The 30 T cell receptor beta chains reported below all come from one sample, sequenced in a study of shared clonotypes between healthy human individuals. TCRdb's table, derived via immunoSEQ multiplex PCR, lists solely in-frame clones and lacks some. This table has around 2,000,000 clones, approximately 94% appearing once. Naive CD8 cells, CD45RO-negative and positively selected for CCR7, excluded terminally differentiated effector memory CD45RA+ cells. The sequencing input was naive CD8+ T cells sorted from blood. The receptors shown here come from a man aged 18-30 years in good health.

In DNA, the CDR3 is TGTGCCAGCAGCTTGGGACTAGGCCCCGAGCAGTACTTC. This sequence encodes CASSLGLGPEQYF. The V call is TRBV7-8, the J call TRBJ2-7, with 8 bases identical to TRBD2. Germline lookup yields CDR1 SGHVS and CDR2 FQNEAQ. The length of the CDR3 is 13 residues. The trim removed 3 bases at V and 6 bases at J, leaving 4 bases unmatched.

V is TRBV19 and J is TRBJ1-1; D might be TRBD1 (5 bases). The CDR3 totals 15 residues. CDR1 and CDR2 (germline): LNHDA, SQIVND (reference sequence). V was clipped by 4 bases and J by 0 bases, with 12 bases between them. The DNA for the CDR3 is TGTGCCAGTAGTAACCCAGGGTGGATGAACACTGAAGCTTTCTTT. This gives the protein CASSNPGWMNTEAFF.

About this clone: At one end, the junction sequence differs from germline, possibly due to a read error. The V gene is TRBV30, the J gene TRBJ1-5; D is ambiguous. The length of the CDR3 is 12 residues. Germline V gives CDR1 GTSNPN, CDR2 SVGIG (reference sequence). As DNA, the CDR3 is TGTGTCTGGAGAGCTGGCAATCAGCCCCAGCATTTT. This gives the protein CVWRAGNQPQHF.

About this clone: A much bigger clone sits one base away, suggesting this may be a read error. Additional DNA sequences in this sample encode the identical CDR3. V is TRBV6-5 and J is TRBJ1-1; no firm D call. Germline assignment: CDR1 MNHEY and CDR2 SVGAGI. V dropped 0 bases and J dropped 3 bases, with 5 bases sitting between them. The CDR3 consists of 13 residues. The CDR3 DNA follows: TGTGCCAGCAGTTACTCGGAGTACACTGAAGCTTTCTTT. Translating gives CASSYSEYTEAFF.

A note on this clone: The sample holds other DNA sequences that translate to the same CDR3. The chain is built from TRBV9 and TRBJ2-1, with D possibly matching TRBD2 (6 bases). The V gene's germline CDR1 is SGDLS and CDR2 YYNGEE. Between the trimmed V and J ends, which lost 0 bases and 7 bases, there was a span of 8 bases. The CDR3 is made up of 13 amino acids. The CDR3 nucleotides read TGTGCCAGCAGCGTAGAAGGAGGGAATGAGCAGTTCTTC. Translation gives CASSVEGGNEQFF.

The V and J genes are TRBV28 and TRBJ2-7, with D tentatively TRBD2 (7 bases). Germline CDR1 MDHEN, CDR2 SYDVKM. The CDR3 is 14 residues long. The V and J ends lost 5 bases and 2 bases respectively, with 13 bases between them. The CDR3: CASSTGGQTYEQYF. CDR3 DNA sequence: TGTGCCAGCAGTACCGGGGGGCAAACCTACGAGCAGTACTTC.

The rearrangement joins TRBV2 to TRBJ2-5; D perhaps matches TRBD2 (6 bases). V was shortened by 6 bases and J by 1 base, with 6 bases between the two germline ends. The CDR3 is 12 residues long. Looked up from germline, CDR1 is SNHLY and CDR2 is FYNNEI. The chain's CDR3 is CASRGLQETQYF. The CDR3 DNA reads TGTGCCAGCAGGGGACTCCAAGAGACCCAGTACTTC.

The chain combines TRBV9 with TRBJ2-5; possibly TRBD1 for D (6 bases). Trimming cost V 4 bases and J 1 base, with 11 bases left between them. The CDR3 has 14 residues. Germline loops: CDR1 SGDLS, CDR2 YYNGEE. The CDR3 loop reads CASSTQGSQETQYF. CDR3 nucleotides: TGTGCCAGCAGCACTCAGGGGTCCCAAGAGACCCAGTACTTC.

The chain is built from TRBV6-5 and TRBJ2-3; TRBD2 matches 7 bases. Unmatched junction bases numbered 4, after V lost 0 bases and J lost 1 base. CDR3 size: 16 residues. Germline CDR1 is MNHEY and CDR2 is SVGAGI. CDR3 residues: CASSYSSGEGTDTQYF. In DNA, the CDR3 is TGTGCCAGCAGTTACTCGAGCGGGGAGGGCACAGATACGCAGTATTTT.

The rearrangement uses TRBV4-1 and TRBJ2-2, with D unresolved. The germline V and J ends were trimmed by 2 bases and 5 bases, with 12 bases remaining between them. Germline CDR1 is MGHRA and CDR2 is YSYEKL. The CDR3 has 15 residues. Here the CDR3 DNA reads TGCGCCAGCAGCCAACGGGTTGTTGGGACCGGGGAGCTGTTTTTT. Amino acids: CASSQRVVGTGELFF.

V gene TRBV13 combines with J gene TRBJ2-7; unclear D gene. Germline CDR1 reads PRHDT; CDR2 reads FYEKMQ (reference sequence). The CDR3 length is 12 residues. V was clipped by 6 bases and J by 4 bases, with 10 bases between them. CDR3: CASSSQRYEQYF. The DNA of the CDR3 is TGTGCCAGCAGTTCCCAGAGGTACGAGCAGTACTTC. The full variable domain, rest sourced from reference TRBV13 and TRBJ2-7, is AAGVIQSPRHLIKEKRETATLKCYPIPRHDTVYWYQQGPGQDPQFLISFYEKMQSDKGSIPDRFSAQQFSDYHSELNMSSLELGDSALYFCASSSQRYEQYFGPGTRLTVT.

The chain uses TRBV27 and TRBJ1-2; D is ambiguous. The CDR3 is made up of 14 amino acids. Germline-derived CDR1 and CDR2 are MNHEY and SMNVEV (reference sequence). V shed 0 bases and J shed 3 bases, with 8 bases lying between them. CDR3 nucleotides: TGTGCCAGCAGTTTATCGTCGGCAGACTATGGCTACACCTTC. Residues: CASSLSSADYGYTF.

This clone was seen once. The chain is built from TRBV5-4 and TRBJ2-7, with a possible D match to TRBD2 (5 bases). The CDR3 is 13 amino acids. Germline V lookup: CDR1 SGHNT, CDR2 YYREEE (reference sequence). Trimming cost V 4 bases and J 3 bases, with 11 bases left between them. The CDR3 sequence is CASSPGIGYEQYF. In DNA form, the CDR3 reads TGTGCCAGCAGCCCCGGGATAGGCTACGAGCAGTACTTC.

The CDR3 DNA is TGTGCCAGCAGCTTAGGGTCTAGCGGGTTTTACGAGCAGTACTTC. Translated: CASSLGSSGFYEQYF. This chain uses TRBV11-2 with TRBJ2-7; 8 bases are a match to TRBD2. Germline V gene lookup returns CDR1 SGHAT and CDR2 FQNNGV. The ends lost 1 base at V and 4 bases at J; junction bases unmatched: 6. The CDR3 loop spans 15 amino acids.

The chain links TRBV6-5 to TRBJ2-7; 10 bases are a match to TRBD2. CDR1 is MNHEY and CDR2 is SVGAGI in the germline V gene. J was trimmed by 2 bases and V by 4 bases; bases with no gene match: 2. The CDR3 covers 14 residues. This CDR3 reads CASSWGTSAYEQYF. The CDR3 nucleotides are TGTGCCAGCAGTTGGGGGACTAGCGCCTACGAGCAGTACTTC.

The chain joins TRBV6-5 to TRBJ2-7; D possibly corresponds to TRBD2 (6 bases). The germline gives CDR1 MNHEY, CDR2 SVGAGI. V dropped 7 bases and J dropped 2 bases, with 9 bases sitting between them. The CDR3 covers 12 residues. CDR3 region: CASISGAYEQYF. The CDR3 DNA reads as TGTGCCAGCATCTCGGGAGCCTACGAGCAGTACTTC.

The chain has TRBV28 and TRBJ2-7; D is undetermined. Germline CDR1 reads MDHEN; CDR2 reads SYDVKM. V lost 6 bases, J lost 0 bases, and 12 bases lay in between. This CDR3 region has 14 residues. The CDR3 DNA sequence: TGTGCCAGCAGAACGGAACGGTACTCCTACGAGCAGTACTTC. Its translation is CASRTERYSYEQYF.

This sequence joins TRBV6-5 and TRBJ2-1; D may match TRBD1 or TRBD2 (5 bases each). The length of the CDR3 is 14 residues. Trimming cost V 5 bases and J 7 bases, with 15 bases left between them. Germline CDR1 reads MNHEY; CDR2 reads SVGAGI. The CDR3: CASSRAMRGNEQFF. The DNA for the CDR3 is TGTGCCAGCAGTCGGGCGATGAGGGGAAATGAGCAGTTCTTC.

The gene calls are TRBV7-9 and TRBJ2-5; D unclear. Per germline, CDR1 SEHNR and CDR2 FQNEAQ (reference sequence). The CDR3 spans 16 residues. The germline V and J ends were trimmed by 5 bases and 2 bases, with 18 bases remaining between them. CDR3 in DNA: TGTGCCAGCAGCAAAGGACGGGTCCAGACTCAAGAGACCCAGTACTTC. Translating gives CASSKGRVQTQETQYF. Looking up the rest from reference TRBV7-9 and TRBJ2-5 gives the full variable domain: DTGVSQNPRHKITKRGQNVTFRCDPISEHNRLYWYRQTLGQGPEFLTYFQNEAQLEKSRLLSDRFSAERPKGSFSTLEIQRTEQGDSAMYLCASSKGRVQTQETQYFGPGTRLLVL.

The J gene is TRBJ1-4, the V gene TRBV25-1, with no clear D. CDR3 length: 14 residues. Trimming took 2 bases from V and 6 from J, leaving 10 bases between them. Germline CDR1 reads MGHDK; CDR2 reads SYGVNS. This CDR3 is CASSEVGSDEKLFF. The CDR3 DNA is TGTGCCAGCAGTGAAGTAGGTTCTGATGAAAAACTGTTTTTT.

This chain connects TRBV4-3 to TRBJ2-7, with 8 bases lining up with TRBD1. Germline V gene lookup returns CDR1 LGHNA and CDR2 YSLEER. J gave up 3 bases and V 1 base, and 5 bases lay outside the gene matches. This CDR3 spans 15 amino acids. The CDR3 nucleotides are TGCGCCAGCAGCCAAGGGTCAGGGGGCCTCTACGAGCAGTACTTC. This codes for CASSQGSGGLYEQYF.

The CDR3 here is CASSQDRGVGNTIYF. DNA of the CDR3: TGCGCCAGCAGCCAGGACAGGGGAGTCGGAAACACCATATATTTT. The genes are TRBV4-1 and TRBJ1-3, with 9 bases fitting TRBD1. CDR1 and CDR2 (germline): MGHRA, YSYEKL. The V gene end was trimmed by 3 bases and the J gene end by 4 bases; junction bases not matched to a gene: 4. CDR3 length: 15 residues.

J is TRBJ2-7 and V is TRBV5-4; D may be TRBD1 or TRBD2 (5 bases each). CDR3 length: 11 residues. Deletions cut 4 bases from V and 7 bases from J, with 9 bases between. Germline CDR1 SGHNT, CDR2 YYREEE (reference sequence). The CDR3 here is CASSSEGEQYF. Written as DNA, the CDR3 is TGTGCCAGCAGCAGTGAGGGGGAGCAGTACTTC.

Details on this clone: This sample includes further DNA sequences coding for the same CDR3. This sequence joins TRBV6-5 and TRBJ1-5, with a possible D match to TRBD1 (5 bases). The CDR3 covers 13 residues. Deletions cut 0 bases from V and 7 bases from J, with 7 bases between. Germline V gene data show CDR1 as MNHEY and CDR2 as SVGAGI. The CDR3 DNA reads as TGTGCCAGCAGTTACTCAGGGGCCCAGCCCCAGCATTTT. It encodes CASSYSGAQPQHF.

The V and J genes are TRBV4-3 and TRBJ1-4; 7 bases agree with TRBD1. Germline values: CDR1 LGHNA, CDR2 YSLEER. With 1 base clipped from V and 4 bases from J, the junction kept 6 bases outside the gene matches. The CDR3 runs to 16 residues. CDR3 sequence reads: CASSQVWDSRNEKLFF. In DNA, the CDR3 is TGCGCCAGCAGCCAAGTTTGGGACAGCCGTAATGAAAAACTGTTTTTT.

The chain employs TRBV30 and TRBJ1-4, with 7 bases that match TRBD1. CDR1 is GTSNPN and CDR2 is SVGIG in the germline V gene (reference sequence). CDR3 length equals 14 residues. With 4 bases clipped from V and 5 bases from J, the junction kept 7 bases outside the gene matches. DNA of the CDR3: TGTGCCTGGACCCCCGGGACAGTGAATGAAAAACTGTTTTTT. Translating it yields CAWTPGTVNEKLFF.

This chain links TRBV7-3 with TRBJ1-1; possibly TRBD1 for D (5 bases). Trimming cost V 5 bases and J 6 bases, with 13 bases left between them. CDR1 and CDR2 from the germline V gene are SGHTA and FQGTGA. The CDR3 covers 13 residues. Here the CDR3 reads CASSNQGGAEAFF. The CDR3 nucleotides are TGTGCCAGCAGCAATCAGGGAGGCGCTGAAGCTTTCTTT. Variable domain in full (rest from reference TRBV7-3 and TRBJ1-1): GAGVSQTPSNKVTEKGKYVELRCDPISGHTALYWYRQSLGQGPEFLIYFQGTGAADDSGLPNDRFFAVRPEGSVSTLKIQRTERGDSAVYLCASSNQGGAEAFFGQGTRLTVV.

Comments on this clone: Other nucleotide sequences in the sample specify the same CDR3. This chain joins TRBV9 and TRBJ1-1; D possibly corresponds to TRBD1 (5 bases). Looked up from germline, CDR1 is SGDLS and CDR2 is YYNGEE. The V end lost 0 bases, the J end lost 3 bases, and 9 bases lay between the germline ends. The CDR3 totals 14 residues. CDR3 DNA: TGTGCCAGCAGCGTAGCAGGGTCGGACACTGAAGCTTTCTTT. This sequence encodes CASSVAGSDTEAFF.

The J gene is TRBJ2-2, the V gene TRBV19; 10 positions match TRBD1. This CDR3 region has 13 residues. The V gene end was trimmed by 6 bases and the J gene end by 6 bases; junction bases not matched to a gene: 1. The germline CDR1 and CDR2 sequences are LNHDA and SQIVND (reference sequence). The CDR3 nucleotides are TGTGCCAGTAGGACAGGGGGCTCCGGGGAGCTGTTTTTT. Its translation: CASRTGGSGELFF. The full variable domain, in which reference TRBV19 and TRBJ2-2 provide the parts outside the CDR3, is DGGITQSPKYLFRKEGQNVTLSCEQNLNHDAMYWYRQDPGQGLRLIYYSQIVNDFQKGDIAEGYSVSREKKESFPLTVTSAQKNPTAFYLCASRTGGSGELFFGEGSRLTVL.

The chain recombines TRBV7-9 with TRBJ2-7; D is tentatively TRBD1 or TRBD2 (6 bases each). The CDR3 runs to 17 residues. V lost 2 bases and J 6 bases, leaving 23 bases between the germline ends. In germline, CDR1 is SEHNR, CDR2 FQNEAQ (reference sequence). The CDR3 DNA follows: TGTGCCAGCAGCTTACCGACGGGGGCCGGCGGCAGGGTCGAGCAGTACTTC. Residues: CASSLPTGAGGRVEQYF. Drawing the rest from reference TRBV7-9 and TRBJ2-7, the complete variable domain is DTGVSQNPRHKITKRGQNVTFRCDPISEHNRLYWYRQTLGQGPEFLTYFQNEAQLEKSRLLSDRFSAERPKGSFSTLEIQRTEQGDSAMYLCASSLPTGAGGRVEQYFGPGTRLTVT.